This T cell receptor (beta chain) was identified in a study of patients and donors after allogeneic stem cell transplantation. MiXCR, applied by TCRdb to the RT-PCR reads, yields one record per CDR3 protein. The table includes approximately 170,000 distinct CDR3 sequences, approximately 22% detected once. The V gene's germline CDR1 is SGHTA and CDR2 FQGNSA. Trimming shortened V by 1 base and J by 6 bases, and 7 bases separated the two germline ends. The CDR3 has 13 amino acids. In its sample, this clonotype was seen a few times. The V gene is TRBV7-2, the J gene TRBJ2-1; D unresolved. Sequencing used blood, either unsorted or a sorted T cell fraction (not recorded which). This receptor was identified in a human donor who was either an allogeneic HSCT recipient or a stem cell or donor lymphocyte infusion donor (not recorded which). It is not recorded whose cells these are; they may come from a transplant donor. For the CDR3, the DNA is TGTGCCAGCAGCTTAGTGGCTCCCAATGAGCAGTTCTTC. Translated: CASSLVAPNEQFF.